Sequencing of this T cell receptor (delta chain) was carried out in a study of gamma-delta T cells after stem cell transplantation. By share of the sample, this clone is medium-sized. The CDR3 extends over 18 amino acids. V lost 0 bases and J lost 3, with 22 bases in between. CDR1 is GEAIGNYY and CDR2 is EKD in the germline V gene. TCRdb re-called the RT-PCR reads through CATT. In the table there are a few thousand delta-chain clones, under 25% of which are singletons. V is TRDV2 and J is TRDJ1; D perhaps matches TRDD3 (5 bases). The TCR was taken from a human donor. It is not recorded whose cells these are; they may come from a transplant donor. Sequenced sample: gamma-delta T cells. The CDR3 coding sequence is TGTGCCTGTGACACCGTCGGTGGGGTCGATATCTGGGCCGATAAACTCATCTTT. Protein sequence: CACDTVGGVDIWADKLIF.